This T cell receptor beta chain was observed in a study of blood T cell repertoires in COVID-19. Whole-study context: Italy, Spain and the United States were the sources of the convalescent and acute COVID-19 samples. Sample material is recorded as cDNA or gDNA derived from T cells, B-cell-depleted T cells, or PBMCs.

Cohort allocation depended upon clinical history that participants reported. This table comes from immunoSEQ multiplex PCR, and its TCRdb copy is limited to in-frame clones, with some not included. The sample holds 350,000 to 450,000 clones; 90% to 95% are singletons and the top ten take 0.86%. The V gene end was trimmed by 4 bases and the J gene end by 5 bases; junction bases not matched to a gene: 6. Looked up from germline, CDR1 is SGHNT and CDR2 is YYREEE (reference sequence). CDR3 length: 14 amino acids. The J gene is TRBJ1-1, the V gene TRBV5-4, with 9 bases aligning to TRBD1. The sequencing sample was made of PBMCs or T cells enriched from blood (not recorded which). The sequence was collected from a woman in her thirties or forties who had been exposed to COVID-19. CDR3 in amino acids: CASSQGQGRTEAFF. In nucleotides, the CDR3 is TGTGCCAGCAGCCAGGGACAGGGCCGGACTGAAGCTTTCTTT.